Shown below are 15 T cell receptor beta chains from a single sample sequenced in a study of blood T cell repertoires in COVID-19. Method: immunoSEQ multiplex PCR; TCRdb's copy keeps in-frame clones and lacks some. This sample yields 120,000 to 150,000 clones, of which around four fifths are seen a single time; roughly 4.8% belongs to the top ten. The sample was peripheral blood. Receptors originate from a human donor in a cohort sampled during active COVID-19.

The chain has TRBV9 and TRBJ1-1, with TRBD1 identical over 9 bases. The CDR3 is 16 amino acids. J gave up 2 bases and V 5 bases, and 10 bases lay outside the gene matches. Per the germline V gene, CDR1 is SGDLS and CDR2 is YYNGEE. CDR3 amino acids: CASSTGDRDYNTEAFF. CDR3 in DNA: TGTGCCAGCAGTACTGGGGACAGGGACTATAACACTGAAGCTTTCTTT.

This clone turned up a few times. The rearrangement links TRBV3-1 (or the pseudogene TRBV3-2) to TRBJ1-2, with 8 bases aligning to TRBD1. V shed 7 bases and J 8 bases; nucleotides not matched to a gene: 12. Germline values: CDR1 LGHDT, CDR2 YNNKEL (reference sequence). The CDR3 loop spans 14 amino acids. The CDR3 nucleotides are TGTGCCAGCACCCCGACAGGGGACGCTGGGGGCTACACCTTC. Amino acids: CASTPTGDAGGYTF.

The table lists this clone with a count of one. CDR3 sequence (DNA): TGTGCCAGCAGTACCAGGGACTGGAACTATGGCTACACCTTC. Translated, it gives CASSTRDWNYGYTF. This sequence joins TRBV28 and TRBJ1-2, with D possibly being TRBD1 (5 bases). The CDR3 sequence is 14 residues long. The germline V gene has CDR1 MDHEN and CDR2 SYDVKM. Trimming took 5 bases from V and 2 from J, leaving 12 bases between them.

The chain recombines TRBV6-6 with TRBJ2-3, with unresolved D. The CDR3 contains 14 residues. Germline values: CDR1 MNHNY, CDR2 SVGAGI (reference sequence). With 6 bases removed from V and 2 bases from J, the gap between germline ends came to 12 bases. The CDR3 region has the DNA TGTGCCAGCAGCCCCCGCGGTACCACAGATACGCAGTATTTT. This gives the protein CASSPRGTTDTQYF.

The chain combines TRBV5-1 with TRBJ2-5; TRBD2 matches 11 bases. The CDR3 is 15 residues long. Trimming cost V 0 bases and J 3 bases; bases outside gene matches: 1. Per germline, CDR1 SGHRS and CDR2 YFSETQ. This CDR3 is CASSLVLAGEETQYF. CDR3 coding DNA: TGCGCCAGCAGCTTGGTACTAGCGGGGGAAGAGACCCAGTACTTC.

The DNA of the CDR3 is TGTGCCAGCAGCTCCGACTTTGACTCCACTGAAGCTTTCTTT. Protein product: CASSSDFDSTEAFF. The rearrangement joins TRBV4-2 to TRBJ1-1; D not certain. CDR1 and CDR2 (germline): LGHNA, YNFKEQ. The V end lost 5 bases, the J end lost 4 bases, and 14 bases lay between the germline ends. The CDR3 is made up of 14 amino acids.

V gene TRBV6-5 combines with J gene TRBJ1-6, with TRBD1 identical over 7 bases. Germline V gives CDR1 MNHEY, CDR2 SVGAGI. The trim removed 8 bases at V and 5 bases at J, leaving 3 bases unmatched. CDR3 length: 13 amino acids. The CDR3 protein is CASDRDHNSPLHF. In DNA form, the CDR3 reads TGTGCCAGCGACAGGGACCATAATTCACCCCTCCACTTT.

The chain uses TRBV6-5 and TRBJ1-4, with TRBD1 matching over 10 bases. Looked up from germline, CDR1 is MNHEY and CDR2 is SVGAGI. CDR3 size: 14 residues. Trimming took 6 bases from V and 6 from J; bases not matched to a gene: 4. CDR3 DNA sequence: TGTGCCAGCAGGGGGGACAGGGGAGATGAAAAACTGTTTTTT. It codes for CASRGDRGDEKLFF.

This sequence joins TRBV1 and TRBJ1-4; TRBD1, the D gene given by the table, was not confirmed from the DNA. TRBV1 is marked as a pseudogene. The CDR3 sequence is 21 residues long. CDR3 residues: CTSSHLPPGCGPGGTNEKLFF. In DNA, the CDR3 is TGCACCAGCAGCCACCTCCCCCCAGGATGTGGGCCAGGGGGAACTAATGAAAAACTGTTTTTT.

V and J are TRBV6-2 or TRBV6-3 and TRBJ1-6, with TRBD1 identical over 7 bases. CDR1 is MNHEY and CDR2 is SVGEGT in the germline V gene. CDR3 length equals 17 residues. Germline trimming cut 5 bases from V and 6 bases from J; bases unmatched to any gene: 13. The DNA of the CDR3 is TGTGCCAGCAGTAACCCCTCCGCGGGACAGCCTAATTCACCCCTCCACTTT. Translating gives CASSNPSAGQPNSPLHF.

The DNA for the CDR3 is TGTGCCAGCAGTGAACGAAGGGGCGGGGAGCTGTTTTTT. Residues: CASSERRGGELFF. The V gene is TRBV25-1, the J gene TRBJ2-2, with D perhaps matching TRBD1 (5 bases). Germline V gene lookup returns CDR1 MGHDK and CDR2 SYGVNS. The CDR3 length is 13 residues. V lost 2 bases and J lost 7, with 8 bases in between.

This chain links TRBV11-3 with TRBJ2-3; a possible D gene is TRBD1 (5 bases). The CDR3 consists of 13 residues. V was pared by 5 bases and J by 3 bases, with 9 bases between. Germline CDR1 SGHNT, CDR2 YENEEA. The CDR3 region is CASSRQRTDTQYF. CDR3 sequence (DNA): TGTGCCAGCAGCCGACAGAGGACAGATACGCAGTATTTT.

This clone was counted between two and nine times. The rearrangement uses TRBV2 and TRBJ1-1; D is perhaps TRBD1 (5 bases). Deletions cut 6 bases from V and 0 bases from J, with 14 bases between. This CDR3 region has 15 residues. Germline V gene sequence: CDR1 SNHLY, CDR2 FYNNEI. DNA for the CDR3: TGTGCCAGCAGCATCGACAGTCTTTTGAACACTGAAGCTTTCTTT. It translates to CASSIDSLLNTEAFF. Combining the CDR3 with reference TRBV2 and TRBJ1-1 gives the whole variable domain EPEVTQTPSHQVTQMGQEVILRCVPISNHLYFYWYRQILGQKVEFLVSFYNNEISEKSEIFDDQFSVERPDGSNFTLKIRSTKLEDSAMYFCASSIDSLLNTEAFFGQGTRLTVV.

The chain recombines TRBV30 with TRBJ1-5; unclear D gene. The V gene lost 0 bases and the J gene lost 7 bases, with 7 bases spanning the gap. Germline values: CDR1 GTSNPN, CDR2 SVGIG (reference sequence). The CDR3 extends over 12 amino acids. For the CDR3, the DNA is TGTGCCTGGAGTGTCCCCAGGCAGCCCCAGCATTTT. Translated: CAWSVPRQPQHF.

This chain links TRBV11-3 with TRBJ2-1, with 12 nucleotides matching TRBD2. V was clipped by 3 bases and J by 9 bases; unmatched bases: 15. Germline-derived CDR1 and CDR2 are SGHNT and YENEEA. The CDR3 is 18 amino acids. The CDR3: CASSFVLAGGPPGGEQFF. DNA of the CDR3: TGTGCCAGCAGCTTCGTTCTAGCGGGAGGGCCCCCGGGGGGTGAGCAGTTCTTC.